The sequence of this T cell receptor beta chain was determined in a study of blood T cells in healthy people across ages. This clonotype was observed a handful of times. Relative to the germline gene, one junction end is altered; a read error may explain this. Every donor provided 9.5 to 10 milliliters of peripheral blood. A second PCR of roughly 7 to 11 cycles used a sample-barcoded 5' primer and a J-beta primer mix. A single record per CDR3 protein comes from TCRdb applying MiXCR to the 5' RACE reads. The sample contains hundreds of thousands of distinct CDR3 sequences, 22% of which appear only once. The material sequenced was blood. The sequence was obtained from a man aged 65 to 79 in good health.

The CDR3 DNA reads as TGTGCCAGCGGTTTAAGGGGGTATTACACAGATACGCAGTATTTT. Its protein is CASGLRGYYTDTQYF. This chain links TRBV27 with TRBJ2-3; D may be TRBD1 (6 bases). This CDR3 has 15 amino acids. Germline V gene lookup returns CDR1 MNHEY and CDR2 SMNVEV (reference sequence).